Included here is one T cell receptor beta chain sequence, with context. Antigen unknown. This specimen comes from a study of Graves' ophthalmopathy and Graves' hyperthyroidism. The authors amplified TCR beta CDR3 regions, and they did so from RNA transcripts for repertoire sequencing. HTBI-primed first-round RT-PCR preceded second-round multiplex PCR. In TCRdb, the multiplex PCR reads were re-called with MiXCR into one record per CDR3 protein. The sample consists of around 1,000,000 distinct CDR3 sequences, about two fifths of them appearing once. The CDR3 is 13 amino acids. Germline loops: CDR1 DFQATT, CDR2 SNEGSKA (reference sequence). Trimming cost V 6 bases and J 5 bases; bases outside gene matches: 10. Study findings and constraints: Most expanded clonotypes in thyroid above 0.001 frequency also showed up in blood. Ophthalmopathy could be told apart from stable hyperthyroidism by a 13-signature model (about 90% sensitivity, around 78% specificity).

This clonotype was sampled from an adult man with Graves' hyperthyroidism. This chain links TRBV20-1 with TRBJ2-7; 7 nucleotides agree with TRBD2. The sample was peripheral blood or thyroid tissue (not recorded which). The CDR3 region is CSAPGDYENEQYF. CDR3 nucleotides: TGCAGTGCACCCGGGGACTACGAGAACGAGCAGTACTTC.